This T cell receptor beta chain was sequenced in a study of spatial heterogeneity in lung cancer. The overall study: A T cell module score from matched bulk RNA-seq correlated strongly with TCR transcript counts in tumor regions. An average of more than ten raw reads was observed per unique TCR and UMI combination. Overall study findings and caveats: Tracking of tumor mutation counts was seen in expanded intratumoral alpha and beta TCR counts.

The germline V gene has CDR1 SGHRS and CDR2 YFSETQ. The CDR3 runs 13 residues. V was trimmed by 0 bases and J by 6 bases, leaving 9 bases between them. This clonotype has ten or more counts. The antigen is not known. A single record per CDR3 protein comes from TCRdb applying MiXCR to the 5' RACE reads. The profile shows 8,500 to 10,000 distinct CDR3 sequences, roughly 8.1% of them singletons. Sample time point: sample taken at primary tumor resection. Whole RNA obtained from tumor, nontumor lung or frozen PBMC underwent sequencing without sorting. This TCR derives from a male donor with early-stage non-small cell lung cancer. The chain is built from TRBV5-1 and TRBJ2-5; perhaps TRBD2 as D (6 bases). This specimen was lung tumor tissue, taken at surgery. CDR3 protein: CASSLGGVQTQYF. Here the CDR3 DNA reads TGCGCCAGCAGCTTGGGCGGGGTACAGACCCAGTACTTC.